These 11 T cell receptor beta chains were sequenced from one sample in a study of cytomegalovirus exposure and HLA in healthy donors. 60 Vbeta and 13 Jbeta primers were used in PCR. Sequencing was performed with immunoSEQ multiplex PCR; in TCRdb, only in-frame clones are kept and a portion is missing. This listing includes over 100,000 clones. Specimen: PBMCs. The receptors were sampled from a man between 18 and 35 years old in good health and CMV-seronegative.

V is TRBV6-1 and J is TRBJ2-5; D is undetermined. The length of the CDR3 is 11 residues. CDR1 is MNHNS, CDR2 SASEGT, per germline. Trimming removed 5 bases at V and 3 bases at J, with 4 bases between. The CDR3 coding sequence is TGTGCCAGCAGTCCGGAAGAGACCCAGTACTTC. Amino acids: CASSPEETQYF.

The chain's CDR3 is CSVDGGPTPNTYGYTF. Written as DNA, the CDR3 is TGCAGCGTTGATGGGGGCCCCACCCCAAATACCTATGGCTACACCTTC. The rearrangement joins TRBV29-1 to TRBJ1-2; possible D gene TRBD1, 6 bases. V was cut by 3 bases and J by 4 bases, with 21 bases left in between. This CDR3 region has 16 residues. Germline V lookup: CDR1 SQVTM, CDR2 ANQGSEA. The whole variable domain, filled in from reference TRBV29-1 and TRBJ1-2, reads SAVISQKPSRDICQRGTSLTIQCQVDSQVTMMFWYRQQPGQSLTLIATANQGSEATYESGFVIDKFPISRPNLTFSTLTVSNMSPEDSSIYLCSVDGGPTPNTYGYTFGSGTRLTVV.

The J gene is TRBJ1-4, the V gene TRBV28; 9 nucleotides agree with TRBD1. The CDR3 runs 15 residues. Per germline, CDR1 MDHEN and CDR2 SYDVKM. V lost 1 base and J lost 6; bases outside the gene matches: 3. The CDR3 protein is CASSLSGTGYEKLFF. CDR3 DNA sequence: TGTGCCAGCAGTTTATCCGGGACAGGGTATGAAAAACTGTTTTTT. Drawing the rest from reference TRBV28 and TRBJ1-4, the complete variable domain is DVKVTQSSRYLVKRTGEKVFLECVQDMDHENMFWYRQDPGLGLRLIYFSYDVKMKEKGDIPEGYSVSREKKERFSLILESASTNQTSMYLCASSLSGTGYEKLFFGSGTQLSVL.

This CDR3 is CASTLTDNGYTF. The CDR3, as DNA: TGTGCCAGCACCTTGACAGACAATGGCTACACCTTC. The chain carries TRBV7-9 and TRBJ1-2; D is perhaps TRBD1 (5 bases). The germline V gene has CDR1 SEHNR and CDR2 FQNEAQ (reference sequence). V was trimmed by 7 bases and J by 6 bases, leaving 12 bases between them. The CDR3 length is 12 residues.

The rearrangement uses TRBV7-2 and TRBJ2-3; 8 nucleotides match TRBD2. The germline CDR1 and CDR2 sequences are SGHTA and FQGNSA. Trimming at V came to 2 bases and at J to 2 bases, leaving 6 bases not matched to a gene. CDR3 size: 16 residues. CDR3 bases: TGTGCCAGCAGCTTAAAAAGCGGGGGTCCCACAGATACGCAGTATTTT. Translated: CASSLKSGGPTDTQYF.

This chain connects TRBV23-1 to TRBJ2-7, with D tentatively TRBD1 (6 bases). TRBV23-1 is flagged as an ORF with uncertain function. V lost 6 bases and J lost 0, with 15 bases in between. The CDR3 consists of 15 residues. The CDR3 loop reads CASRTDSQSSYEQYF. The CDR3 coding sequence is TGCGCCAGCAGGACGGACAGCCAGAGCTCCTACGAGCAGTACTTC.

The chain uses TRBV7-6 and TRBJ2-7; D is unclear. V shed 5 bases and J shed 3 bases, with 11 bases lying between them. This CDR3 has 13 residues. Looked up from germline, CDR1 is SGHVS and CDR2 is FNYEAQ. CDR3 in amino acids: CASSVQRFYEQYF. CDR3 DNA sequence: TGTGCCAGCAGCGTTCAGAGGTTCTACGAGCAGTACTTC.

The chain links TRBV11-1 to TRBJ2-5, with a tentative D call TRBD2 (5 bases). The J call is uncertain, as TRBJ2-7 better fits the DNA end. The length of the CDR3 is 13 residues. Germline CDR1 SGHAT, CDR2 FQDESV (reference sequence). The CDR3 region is CASSLGESYEQYF. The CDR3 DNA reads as TGTGCCAGCAGCTTAGGGGAGAGCTACGAGCAGTACTTC.

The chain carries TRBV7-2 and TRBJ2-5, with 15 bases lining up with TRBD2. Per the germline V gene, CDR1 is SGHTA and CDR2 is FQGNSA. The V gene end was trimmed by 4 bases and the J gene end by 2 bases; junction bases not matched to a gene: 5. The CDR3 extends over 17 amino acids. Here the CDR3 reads CASSSGLAGGKQETQYF. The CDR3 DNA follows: TGTGCCAGCAGCTCGGGACTAGCGGGGGGAAAACAAGAGACCCAGTACTTC.

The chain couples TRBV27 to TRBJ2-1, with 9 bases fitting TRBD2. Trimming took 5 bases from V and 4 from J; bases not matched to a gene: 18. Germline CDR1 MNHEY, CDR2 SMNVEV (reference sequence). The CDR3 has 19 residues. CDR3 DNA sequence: TGTGCCAGCAGTCCGTCGGGACTAGCCTTATTCGAGAGGTACAATGAGCAGTTCTTC. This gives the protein CASSPSGLALFERYNEQFF.

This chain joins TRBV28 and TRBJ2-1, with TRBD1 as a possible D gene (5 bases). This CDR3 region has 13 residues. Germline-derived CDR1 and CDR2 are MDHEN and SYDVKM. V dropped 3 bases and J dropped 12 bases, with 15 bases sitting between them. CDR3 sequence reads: CASSFLRAKGQFF. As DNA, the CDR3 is TGTGCCAGCAGTTTTCTCAGGGCAAAGGGGCAGTTCTTC. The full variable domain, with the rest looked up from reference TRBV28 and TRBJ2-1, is DVKVTQSSRYLVKRTGEKVFLECVQDMDHENMFWYRQDPGLGLRLIYFSYDVKMKEKGDIPEGYSVSREKKERFSLILESASTNQTSMYLCASSFLRAKGQFFGPGTRLTVL.